Below are 12 T cell receptor beta chains sequenced from a single sample in a study of cytomegalovirus exposure and HLA in healthy donors. With 60 Vbeta and 13 Jbeta primers, the PCR was carried out. TCRdb keeps only in-frame clones here, not all; method: immunoSEQ multiplex PCR. This sample has more than 95,000 clones, with around 75% found just once. Input material: PBMCs. These receptors all come from a woman between 18 and 29 years old in good health and CMV-seronegative.

The chain uses TRBV28 and TRBJ1-1; D not resolved. V lost 5 bases, J lost 1 base, and 8 bases lay in between. The CDR3 runs 13 residues. From germline, CDR1 is MDHEN and CDR2 SYDVKM. The CDR3 reads CASSPSWNTEAFF. The CDR3 DNA is TGTGCCAGCAGTCCCTCTTGGAACACTGAAGCTTTCTTT.

The CDR3 DNA is TGCGCCAGCAGCTTTACGGGGGGGGACGAGCAGTACTTC. Its protein is CASSFTGGDEQYF. This rearrangement joins TRBV5-1 to TRBJ2-7; TRBD2 matches at 8 bases. The CDR3 consists of 13 residues. Germline lookup yields CDR1 SGHRS and CDR2 YFSETQ. With 2 bases clipped from V and 5 bases from J, the junction kept 3 bases outside the gene matches.

The V gene is TRBV7-2, the J gene TRBJ1-2; tentative D call: TRBD1 (5 bases). Germline V CDR1 and CDR2: SGHTA, FQGNSA. The CDR3 length is 14 residues. V was trimmed by 1 base and J by 5 bases, leaving 11 bases between them. CDR3 region: CASSLDGRQYGYTF. The CDR3 DNA sequence: TGTGCCAGCAGCTTAGACGGGCGACAGTATGGCTACACCTTC.

This clone was detected only a few times. The chain employs TRBV19 and TRBJ1-1; weak D call: TRBD1 (6 bases). Trimming took off 1 base at V and 5 bases at J, with 17 bases between the two ends. Looked up from germline, CDR1 is LNHDA and CDR2 is SQIVND (reference sequence). CDR3 length: 16 amino acids. CDR3 loop: CASSIGGKGVWTEAFF. The CDR3 region has the DNA TGTGCCAGTAGTATAGGAGGTAAGGGGGTATGGACTGAAGCTTTCTTT.

The gene calls are TRBV5-6 and TRBJ1-1, with D hard to call. Trimming took off 1 base at V and 5 bases at J, with 15 bases between the two ends. CDR1 and CDR2 (germline): SGHDT, YYEEEE. The CDR3 spans 15 residues. DNA of the CDR3: TGTGCCAGCAGCTTGTCGACAAAAGGAGGAACTGAAGCTTTCTTT. It yields the protein CASSLSTKGGTEAFF.

V and J are TRBV6-5 and TRBJ1-5; 7 bases align to TRBD1. Germline CDR1 and CDR2: MNHEY and SVGAGI. V dropped 6 bases and J dropped 7; count of bases not matched to a gene: 12. The CDR3 is 15 residues long. The CDR3 protein is CASRKGGQAGQPQHF. The CDR3 DNA reads TGTGCCAGCAGAAAAGGGGGCCAGGCGGGGCAGCCCCAGCATTTT.

The chain couples TRBV5-1 to TRBJ1-1; no clear D. CDR1 is SGHRS, CDR2 YFSETQ, per germline. With 0 bases removed from V and 1 base from J, the gap between germline ends came to 7 bases. This CDR3 region has 14 residues. The CDR3 reads CASSLDPGNTEAFF. The CDR3 DNA sequence: TGCGCCAGCAGCTTGGACCCAGGGAACACTGAAGCTTTCTTT.

This CDR3 is CASSFTGHTEAFF. The CDR3 nucleotides are TGTGCCAGCAGCTTTACAGGGCACACTGAAGCTTTCTTT. V gene TRBV5-6 combines with J gene TRBJ1-1, with D maybe TRBD1 (6 bases). This CDR3 contains 13 residues. Trimming removed 2 bases at V and 3 bases at J, with 8 bases between. The V gene's germline CDR1 is SGHDT and CDR2 YYEEEE.

The chain combines TRBV7-9 with TRBJ1-1; maybe TRBD1 (5 bases). The V end was cut by 3 bases, the J end by 1 base, with 15 bases between. CDR1 is SEHNR, CDR2 FQNEAQ, per germline (reference sequence). This CDR3 has 16 residues. CDR3 amino acids: CASSLAAGGSNTEAFF. For the CDR3, the DNA is TGTGCCAGCAGCTTGGCGGCTGGGGGGTCGAACACTGAAGCTTTCTTT.

CDR3 residues: CASSQGRQGLPETQYF. CDR3 bases: TGTGCCAGCAGCCAAGGTCGACAGGGTCTCCCCGAGACCCAGTACTTC. The chain has TRBV14 and TRBJ2-5; 7 bases agree with TRBD1. Losses at the gene ends were 1 base for V and 5 bases for J; bases not matched to a gene: 10. The germline gives CDR1 SGHDN, CDR2 FVKESK. CDR3 size: 16 residues.

This clone occurred once. The rearrangement joins TRBV7-2 to TRBJ1-1, with D maybe TRBD1 (6 bases). Germline CDR1 and CDR2: SGHTA and FQGNSA. V shed 7 bases and J shed 1 base, with 13 bases lying between them. CDR3 length equals 14 residues. CDR3 protein: CASTLSDRNTEAFF. The CDR3 nucleotides are TGTGCCAGCACCCTATCGGACAGGAACACTGAAGCTTTCTTT.

The rearrangement links TRBV30 to TRBJ1-1; 10 bases agree with TRBD1. V lost 2 bases and J lost 4; bases outside the gene matches: 10. The length of the CDR3 is 16 residues. Per the germline V gene, CDR1 is GTSNPN and CDR2 is SVGIG (reference sequence). The CDR3 protein is CAWSLSRTGGGTEAFF. CDR3 DNA sequence: TGTGCCTGGAGTTTATCCCGGACAGGGGGAGGCACTGAAGCTTTCTTT.